This T cell receptor (beta chain) was sequenced for a study of blood T cell repertoires in COVID-19. V was trimmed by 3 bases and J by 4 bases, leaving 15 bases between them. The germline V gene has CDR1 MNHNS and CDR2 SASEGT. The length of the CDR3 is 15 residues. Original analysis: The assay estimated nucleated cells by amplifying reference gene primers. Some clones are missing from TCRdb's copy, which holds only in-frame ones; the method was immunoSEQ multiplex PCR. V, J and clone size reflect that table, while D and trimming were determined from the DNA. The sample carries roughly 230,000 clones, 80% to 90% recorded once.

The sequenced material came from peripheral blood. The receptor was derived from a woman aged 35 to 49 who had recovered from COVID-19. The chain is built from TRBV6-1 and TRBJ1-1, with a tentative D call TRBD1 (5 bases). The chain's CDR3 is CASSDRWGRSTEAFF. CDR3 DNA sequence: TGTGCCAGCAGTGATCGTTGGGGCAGGAGCACTGAAGCTTTCTTT.